The 10 T cell receptor beta chains in this list originate from one sample, sequenced in a study of post-analysis software for immune sequencing data. Study-wide points: Roughly five TRBV segments were more frequent in patients than controls; TRBV5-6, TRBV5-1 and TRBV20-1 belonged to this group.

Unique molecular identifiers were built into the TCR beta cDNA libraries. TCRdb reanalysed the PCR reads using MiXCR and keeps one entry per CDR3 protein. The table records about 810,000 distinct CDR3 sequences, around 50% of them present only once. Antigens of these TCRs are unknown. Sequenced: blood. Receptor source: a girl aged 5 to 17 with multiple sclerosis.

CDR3 residues: CASSSQGARDTEAFF. The CDR3 DNA is TGTGCCAGCAGCTCACAGGGGGCGCGAGACACTGAAGCTTTCTTT. V and J are TRBV7-2 and TRBJ1-1; 9 bases fit TRBD1. V was clipped by 4 bases and J by 3 bases; unmatched bases: 6. Germline V CDR1 and CDR2: SGHTA, FQGNSA. The CDR3 loop spans 15 amino acids.

Many counts were recorded for this clonotype. The chain recombines TRBV11-2 with TRBJ1-1, with D hard to call. The germline V gene encodes CDR1 SGHAT and CDR2 FQNNGV. V dropped 3 bases and J dropped 5 bases, with 7 bases sitting between them. The CDR3 has 12 amino acids. The CDR3 DNA reads TGTGCCAGCAGCTTGACGGGGACTGAAGCTTTCTTT. This encodes CASSLTGTEAFF.

The rearrangement joins TRBV27 to TRBJ2-5; D unclear. Germline values: CDR1 MNHEY, CDR2 SMNVEV (reference sequence). CDR3 size: 12 residues. Trimming pared 5 bases from V and 5 bases from J, leaving 9 bases between. CDR3 DNA: TGTGCCAGCAGTGCGGACGGCGAGACCCAGTACTTC. It codes for CASSADGETQYF.

V and J are TRBV5-1 and TRBJ2-3; 8 bases match TRBD1. V trimming: 3 bases; J trimming: 0 bases; junction bases outside the gene matches: 6. The length of the CDR3 is 16 residues. In germline, CDR1 is SGHRS, CDR2 YFSETQ. CDR3: CASSYFRDRSTDTQYF. CDR3 nucleotides: TGCGCCAGCAGCTACTTCCGGGACAGGAGCACAGATACGCAGTATTTT.

The chain combines TRBV29-1 with TRBJ2-3; 11 bases fit TRBD2. Germline V gene data show CDR1 as SQVTM and CDR2 as ANQGSEA. The length of the CDR3 is 15 residues. After removal of 6 bases from V and 1 base from J, the junction contained 6 bases not matched to a gene. This CDR3 is CSVALTSGGTDTQYF. The CDR3 nucleotides are TGCAGCGTGGCCTTGACTAGCGGGGGCACAGATACGCAGTATTTT.

This chain links TRBV4-1 with TRBJ2-1, with D possibly being TRBD2 (5 bases). This CDR3 region has 16 residues. V gave up 3 bases and J gave up 3 bases, with 15 bases separating them. From germline, CDR1 is MGHRA and CDR2 YSYEKL. The CDR3 nucleotides are TGCGCCAGCAGCCATGCCAGCGGATCCTTCTACAATGAGCAGTTCTTC. Protein product: CASSHASGSFYNEQFF.

V usage is TRBV28 and J usage is TRBJ2-5, with D perhaps assigned TRBD1 or TRBD2 (5 bases each). Germline values: CDR1 MDHEN, CDR2 SYDVKM. This CDR3 comprises 16 residues. Trimming cost V 6 bases and J 2 bases, with 19 bases left between them. The CDR3 reads CASSQTGTVYQETQYF. CDR3 bases: TGTGCCAGCAGCCAAACCGGGACGGTTTATCAAGAGACCCAGTACTTC.

The rearrangement uses TRBV20-1 and TRBJ2-3; 8 nucleotides agree with TRBD2. The CDR3 contains 16 residues. CDR1 is DFQATT and CDR2 is SNEGSKA in the germline V gene (reference sequence). Germline trimming cut 0 bases from V and 1 base from J; bases unmatched to any gene: 6. The CDR3 reads CSARERAGAGTDTQYF. CDR3 DNA sequence: TGCAGTGCTAGAGAACGAGCGGGAGCGGGCACAGATACGCAGTATTTT.

This clonotype has a handful of counts. CDR3 protein: CSVDQPASGRHEQYF. DNA of the CDR3: TGCAGCGTCGATCAACCTGCTAGCGGGAGACACGAGCAGTACTTC. V is TRBV29-1 and J is TRBJ2-7; 10 bases agree with TRBD2. There are 15 residues in the CDR3. V shed 6 bases and J 5 bases; nucleotides not matched to a gene: 13. Looked up from germline, CDR1 is SQVTM and CDR2 is ANQGSEA.

The count of this clonotype is one. CDR3 loop: CSVEQQGTGGTEAFF. The CDR3 coding sequence is TGCAGCGTGGAGCAACAGGGGACAGGTGGCACTGAAGCTTTCTTT. This chain connects TRBV29-1 to TRBJ1-1; 8 bases are a match to TRBD1. Germline CDR1 reads SQVTM; CDR2 reads ANQGSEA. J gave up 4 bases and V 6 bases, and 13 bases lay outside the gene matches. The CDR3 length is 15 residues. The full variable domain, rest sourced from reference TRBV29-1 and TRBJ1-1, is SAVISQKPSRDICQRGTSLTIQCQVDSQVTMMFWYRQQPGQSLTLIATANQGSEATYESGFVIDKFPISRPNLTFSTLTVSNMSPEDSSIYLCSVEQQGTGGTEAFFGQGTRLTVV.